The 16 T cell receptor beta chains below were found in one sample sequenced in a study of tissue T cells after allogeneic stem cell transplantation. Time point in this sample: mouse harvest day 14 after allogeneic transplant. Mouse grafts combined 10^7 T-cell-depleted bone marrow cells with 10^6 splenic CD5+ T cells. Sequencing was performed with immunoSEQ multiplex PCR; in TCRdb, only in-frame clones are kept and a portion is missing. The data show roughly 4,200 clones, roughly half seen once. Sequencing was done on a sample of lymph node tissue. These receptors were collected from a female BALB/c mouse given C57BL/6 T cells with graft-versus-host disease after an allogeneic hematopoietic cell transplant.

By frequency in the sample, this clone is medium-sized (0.01 to 0.1%). Gene names denote mouse genes. The read terminates 1 residue before the CDR3 end, so the remaining end is supplied by the germline J gene. This chain links TRBV26 with TRBJ1-4; D gene ambiguous. V gave up 2 bases and J gave up 6 bases, with 4 bases separating them. CDR1 and CDR2 (germline): KGHPV, FQNQEV (reference sequence). The CDR3 contains 12 residues. CDR3 DNA (partial): TGTGCCAGCAGTCTGGGGGACGAAAGATTATTT. Residues: CASSLGDERLF. The CDR3 in its entirety is CASSLGDERLFF. Looking up the rest from reference TRBV26 and TRBJ1-4 gives the full variable domain: NSKVIQTPRYLVKGQGQKAKMRCIPEKGHPVVFWYQQNKNNEFKFLINFQNQEVLQQIDMTEKRFSAECPSNSPCSLEIQSSEAGDSALYLCASSLGDERLFFGHGTKLSVL.

This clone came up a few times. The listed genes are named as in mouse. Read data end 1 residue before the CDR3 end; the end is taken from the germline J gene. The gene calls are TRBV26 and TRBJ2-1; D is unclear. Looked up from germline, CDR1 is KGHPV and CDR2 is FQNQEV (reference sequence). The ends were cut back, 2 bases at V and 3 bases at J, with 2 bases in the middle. The CDR3 covers 12 residues. The DNA read from the CDR3 is TGTGCCAGCAGTCTGGTCTATGCTGAGCAGTTC. Amino acid sequence: CASSLVYAEQF. The entire CDR3 reads CASSLVYAEQFF.

The table lists this clone with a count of one. The germline and genes are mouse ones. The read ends 1 residue early relative to the CDR3; the germline J gene fills the gap. The chain couples TRBV14 to TRBJ2-5; D is uncertain. Germline CDR1 reads SGHDT; CDR2 reads FRDEAV. The CDR3 length is 13 residues. V was clipped by 3 bases and J by 6 bases, with 11 bases between them. The DNA read from the CDR3 is TGTGCCAGCAGTTCCGACGGCCGGGACACCCAGTAC. Amino acid sequence: CASSSDGRDTQY. The whole CDR3 protein reads CASSSDGRDTQYF.

About this clone itself: Gene names are the mouse ones. The read halts 1 residue ahead of the CDR3 end, with the missing end drawn from the germline J gene. This chain uses TRBV1 with TRBJ2-7; TRBD2 is a possible D gene (6 bases). This CDR3 is built from 12 residues. The V end lost 3 bases, the J end lost 3 bases, and 6 bases lay between the germline ends. Germline lookup yields CDR1 NSQYPW and CDR2 LRSPGD (reference sequence). Here the CDR3 reads CTCSAGGYEQYF. The DNA read from the CDR3 is TGCACCTGCAGTGCTGGGGGCTATGAACAGTAC.

Comments on this clone: Gene names and germline refer to mouse. The read finishes 1 residue shy of the CDR3 end, and the germline J gene is used to complete it. J is TRBJ1-1 and V is TRBV15; 7 nucleotides line up with TRBD1. CDR3 size: 14 residues. Germline values: CDR1 SGHND, CDR2 FRSKSL. Germline trimming cut 6 bases from V and 2 bases from J; bases unmatched to any gene: 6. The CDR3 bases that were read are TGTGCCAGCAGCCCGGGACAGTTTAACACAGAAGTCTTC. Translation gives CASSPGQFNTEVF. The entire CDR3 is CASSPGQFNTEVFF.

Points on this clone: One end of the junction is discordant with germline, which a read error may explain. The gene names given are mouse names. The read falls 1 residue short of the CDR3 end, and the missing part is taken from the germline J gene. This chain joins TRBV13-1 and TRBJ2-7; TRBD1 aligns across 10 bases. There are 13 residues in the CDR3. Germline loops: CDR1 NSHNY, CDR2 SYGAGN. This CDR3 is CASSSGTGDEQYF. The part of the CDR3 DNA that was read is TGTGCTAGCAGTTCAGGGACAGGGGACGAACAGTAC.

This clone was observed a few times. These gene names are mouse names. The part of the CDR3 DNA that was read is TGTGCCAGCAGCTTAGAGGGACAGGGTTCTGGAAATACGCTCTAT. Translated, it gives CASSLEGQGSGNTLY. The full CDR3 reads CASSLEGQGSGNTLYF. The rearrangement joins TRBV3 to TRBJ1-3; TRBD1 matches 9 bases. With the read ending 1 residue before the CDR3 end, the germline J gene is used to fill in that end. Germline trimming cut 1 base from V and 0 bases from J; bases unmatched to any gene: 1. Germline V CDR1 and CDR2: SNHLY, FYNGKV (reference sequence). The CDR3 spans 16 residues. The whole variable domain, filled in from reference TRBV3 and TRBJ1-3, reads GPKVLQIPSHQIIDMGQMVTLNCDPVSNHLYFYWYKQILGQQMEFLVNFYNGKVMEKSKLFKDQFSVERPDGSYFTLKIQPTALEDSAVYFCASSLEGQGSGNTLYFGEGSRLIVV.

Points on this clone: Mouse names are used for the genes. Read data end 1 residue before the CDR3 end; the end is taken from the germline J gene. The chain couples TRBV13-3 to TRBJ2-3, with TRBD1 identical over 10 bases. The trim removed 5 bases at V and 0 bases at J, leaving 3 bases unmatched. Germline V gene lookup returns CDR1 NNHDY and CDR2 SYVADS. The CDR3 extends over 15 amino acids. The sequenced CDR3 bases are TGTGCCAGCAGCCGGGACAGGGGTAGTGCAGAAACGCTGTAT. Amino acid sequence: CASSRDRGSAETLY. Given in full, the CDR3 is CASSRDRGSAETLYF.

To note about this clone: Germline and genes: mouse. Read coverage stops 1 residue before the CDR3 terminus; the germline J gene supplies the remainder. The rearrangement uses TRBV15 and TRBJ2-7; the match to TRBD2 covers 7 bases. CDR1 is SGHND, CDR2 FRSKSL, per germline. V was pared by 2 bases and J by 0 bases, with 1 base of the junction left unmatched. CDR3 length: 14 residues. The CDR3: CASSLPGGSYEQYF. The CDR3 DNA, read in part, is TGTGCCAGCAGTTTACCTGGGGGCTCCTATGAACAGTAC.

On this clone: The germline and genes are mouse ones. CDR3 bases read: TGTGCCAGCAGTCTGTCGAGGGCGGGCCAAGACACCCAGTAC. As protein: CASSLSRAGQDTQY. The complete CDR3 sequence is CASSLSRAGQDTQYF. This chain links TRBV26 with TRBJ2-5; D not resolved. The read terminates 1 residue ahead of where the CDR3 ends, so the germline J gene completes it. Per germline, CDR1 KGHPV and CDR2 FQNQEV (reference sequence). The length of the CDR3 is 15 residues. Trimming removed 0 bases from V and 2 bases from J, with 9 bases in between.

In its sample, this clone was seen a few times. Genes here carry mouse names. From the germline J gene comes the end of the CDR3, since the read stops 1 residue before it. The gene calls are TRBV3 and TRBJ2-7; 9 bases are a match to TRBD1. The ends lost 5 bases at V and 4 bases at J; junction bases unmatched: 3. Germline lookup yields CDR1 SNHLY and CDR2 FYNGKV (reference sequence). The CDR3 runs to 13 residues. CDR3 residues: CASSPDRGYEQYF. The sequenced part of the CDR3 DNA is TGTGCCAGCAGCCCGGACAGGGGTTATGAACAGTAC.

Concerning this clone itself: These gene names are mouse names. The missing CDR3 end, 1 residue past where the read stops, is filled in from the germline J gene. The chain couples TRBV16 to TRBJ2-7, with 11 bases identical to TRBD2. Germline-derived CDR1 and CDR2 are SGHSA and FRNQAP. V trimming: 5 bases; J trimming: 0 bases; junction bases outside the gene matches: 9. The CDR3 has 17 amino acids. CDR3 DNA, as far as it was read: TGTGCAAGCAGCCCGACTGGGGGGGGGGTCAGCTCCTATGAACAGTAC. Translating gives CASSPTGGGVSSYEQY. The CDR3, in full, reads CASSPTGGGVSSYEQYF.

As regards this clone: Gene names refer to mouse genes. Read data end 1 residue before the CDR3 end; the end is taken from the germline J gene. The chain combines TRBV26 with TRBJ2-5; D perhaps matches TRBD2 (5 bases). Germline V gives CDR1 KGHPV, CDR2 FQNQEV (reference sequence). The CDR3 sequence is 13 residues long. The ends were cut back, 5 bases at V and 3 bases at J, with 9 bases in the middle. The CDR3 spells CASSMGSQDTQYF. The CDR3 bases that were read are TGTGCCAGCAGTATGGGGTCACAAGACACCCAGTAC.

By share of the sample, this clone is medium-sized. Germline and genes: mouse. The DNA ends 1 residue before the CDR3 does, and the rest of the CDR3 is filled in from the germline J gene. The chain employs TRBV13-1 and TRBJ2-7, with D hard to call. CDR3 length: 11 residues. V shed 0 bases and J shed 6 bases, with 4 bases lying between them. Germline lookup yields CDR1 NSHNY and CDR2 SYGAGN. CDR3 loop: CASSDAGEQYF. Partial CDR3 DNA: TGTGCCAGCAGTGATGCAGGTGAACAGTAC.

As concerns this clone: Here the gene names and germline are mouse. Read coverage stops 1 residue before the CDR3 terminus; the germline J gene supplies the remainder. The chain uses TRBV12-2 and TRBJ2-2; 8 nucleotides align to TRBD1. Germline V gene sequence: CDR1 SGHLS, CDR2 HYDKME. The CDR3 runs 13 residues. V shed 6 bases, J shed 4 bases, and the junction held 3 bases outside the gene matches. CDR3 DNA, as far as it was read: TGTGCCAGCGGCAGGGGGCGCACCGGGCAGCTCTAC. It codes for CASGRGRTGQLY. The whole CDR3 reads CASGRGRTGQLYF.

This clone was found a few times. Mouse germline and gene names are used. The read terminates 1 residue before the CDR3 end, so the remaining end is supplied by the germline J gene. The rearrangement uses TRBV26 and TRBJ2-1, with D perhaps matching TRBD1 (5 bases). The CDR3 spans 13 residues. The V end lost 6 bases, the J end lost 3 bases, and 9 bases lay between the germline ends. The germline CDR1 and CDR2 sequences are KGHPV and FQNQEV (reference sequence). CDR3 sequence: CASSRTTYAEQFF. The sequenced part of the CDR3 DNA is TGTGCCAGCAGCCGGACAACCTATGCTGAGCAGTTC.